Below, 2 T cell receptor beta chains from the same sample are listed, as sequenced in a study of blood T cell repertoires in COVID-19. Repertoires were generated with immunoSEQ multiplex PCR, while TCRdb's copy carries only in-frame clones and drops some. The data contain 350,000 to 550,000 clones, 70% to 90% of them singletons. The sample consisted of PBMCs or T cells enriched from blood (not recorded which). The source is a woman younger than 30 with acute COVID-19.

The chain joins TRBV5-4 to TRBJ2-7; 8 positions match TRBD1. Germline V CDR1 and CDR2: SGHNT, YYREEE (reference sequence). The CDR3 loop spans 14 amino acids. Trimming removed 2 bases from V and 2 bases from J; junction bases left unmatched: 3. DNA of the CDR3: TGTGCCAGCAGCTTTATGGGACAGGCCTACGAGCAGTACTTC. This codes for CASSFMGQAYEQYF.

In DNA form, the CDR3 reads TGTGCCAGCTCACCGTCAGGGGCCTTTAGCTCTGAAGCTTTCTTT. Its translation is CASSPSGAFSSEAFF. The genes are TRBV18 and TRBJ1-1, with D maybe TRBD1 (6 bases). This CDR3 spans 15 amino acids. Germline V CDR1 and CDR2: KGHSH, LQKENI. Deletions cut 3 bases from V and 6 bases from J, with 17 bases between.